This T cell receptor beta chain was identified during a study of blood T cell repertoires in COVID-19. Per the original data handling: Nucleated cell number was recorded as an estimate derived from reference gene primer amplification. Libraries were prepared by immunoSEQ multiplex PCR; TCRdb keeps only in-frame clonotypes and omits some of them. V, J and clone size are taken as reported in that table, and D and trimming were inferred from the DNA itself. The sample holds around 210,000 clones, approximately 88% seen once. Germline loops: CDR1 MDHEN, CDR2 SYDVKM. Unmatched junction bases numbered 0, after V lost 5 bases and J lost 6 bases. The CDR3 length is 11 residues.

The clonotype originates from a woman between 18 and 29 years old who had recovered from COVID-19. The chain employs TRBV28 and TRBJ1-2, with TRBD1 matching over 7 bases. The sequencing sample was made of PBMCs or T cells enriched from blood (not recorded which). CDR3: CASSTGDGYTF. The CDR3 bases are TGTGCCAGCAGTACAGGGGATGGCTACACCTTC.